This section outlines one T cell receptor (beta chain) sequence together with its context. Across 20 to 25 US areas, participants ranged in age from about 18 to 89 years. CDR1 SEHNR and CDR2 FQNEAQ come from the germline V gene (reference sequence). Trimming at V came to 2 bases and at J to 1 base, leaving 6 bases not matched to a gene. CDR3 length: 16 amino acids. The record originates from a study of blood T cell repertoires in COVID-19. The assay was immunoSEQ multiplex PCR, and TCRdb's table has in-frame clones only and misses some. The repertoire consists of about 320,000 clones, with 70% to 90% occurring once and the leading ten covering approximately 5.4%.

The clonotype was recovered from a woman in her twenties or thirties who had recovered from COVID-19. The sequenced sample consisted of PBMCs or T cells enriched from blood (not recorded which). The rearrangement joins TRBV7-9 to TRBJ1-1; TRBD1 matches 8 bases. This CDR3 reads CASSLFGTGGNTEAFF. The DNA for the CDR3 is TGTGCCAGCAGCTTATTTGGGACAGGAGGGAACACTGAAGCTTTCTTT.